The present T cell receptor (beta chain) was sequenced within a study of CD8+CD57+ T cells in acquired aplastic anemia. Overall study: CD4+ cell libraries from healthy donors averaged around 9.8 million reads.

Study-wide results and caveats: Approximately 29 was the count of CD8+ CDR3 sequences that patients shared with controls.

The CDR3 is 13 residues long. V was shortened by 0 bases and J by 7 bases, with 7 bases between the two germline ends. The germline V gene has CDR1 SGDLS and CDR2 YYNGEE. Of note for this clonotype: The target antigen is unknown.

Profiling that covered TCR beta VDJ and CDR3 relied on genomic DNA as its template. TCRdb used MiXCR to reprocess the reads, holding one entry per CDR3 protein. This sample carries roughly 190,000 distinct CDR3 sequences, approximately 49% of them seen once, and the ten largest clones take 16%. The receptor was isolated from a human donor in good health, serving as a control. The sequencing input was sorted CD4+, CD8+, or CD8+CD57+ T cells (not recorded which) from PBMCs. This sequence joins TRBV9 and TRBJ1-4; D gene uncertain. CDR3 sequence: CASSVGEGEKLFF. The CDR3 nucleotides read TGTGCCAGCAGCGTAGGTGAAGGTGAAAAACTGTTTTTT. Looking up the rest from reference TRBV9 and TRBJ1-4 gives the full variable domain: DSGVTQTPKHLITATGQRVTLRCSPRSGDLSVYWYQQSLDQGLQFLIQYYNGEERAKGNILERFSAQQFPDLHSELNLSSLELGDSALYFCASSVGEGEKLFFGSGTQLSVL.